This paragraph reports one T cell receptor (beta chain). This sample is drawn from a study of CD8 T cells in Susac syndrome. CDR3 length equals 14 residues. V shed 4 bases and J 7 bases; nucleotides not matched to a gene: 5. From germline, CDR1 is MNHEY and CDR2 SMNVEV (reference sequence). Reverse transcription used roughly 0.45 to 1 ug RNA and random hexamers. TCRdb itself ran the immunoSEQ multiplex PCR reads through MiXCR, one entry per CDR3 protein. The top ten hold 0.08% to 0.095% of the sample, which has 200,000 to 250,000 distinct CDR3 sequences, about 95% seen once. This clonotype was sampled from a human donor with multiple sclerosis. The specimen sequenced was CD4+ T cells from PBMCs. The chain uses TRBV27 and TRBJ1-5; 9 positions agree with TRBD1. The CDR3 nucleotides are TGTGCCAGCAGTTGGACAGGGGTAGGCCAGCCCCAGCATTTT. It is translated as CASSWTGVGQPQHF.